This record concerns one TCR beta chain sequence. The data were taken from a study of T cell responses to AZD1222 COVID-19 vaccine. TCRdb keeps only in-frame clones here, not all; method: immunoSEQ multiplex PCR. The data contain more than 95,000 clones, over 80% of them singletons. The CDR3 loop spans 15 amino acids. Germline assignment: CDR1 SGHDT and CDR2 YYEEEE. V lost 4 bases to trimming and J lost 4 bases, with 18 bases between them. J is TRBJ2-7 and V is TRBV5-6; D possibly corresponds to TRBD2 (7 bases). The source is an adult in good health. The material was peripheral blood, obtained on day 0 of AZD1222 vaccination. The CDR3 DNA reads as TGTGCCAGCAGCCCTGGCCCGGGGGGCTCATACGAGCAGTACTTC. Its translation: CASSPGPGGSYEQYF.